This TCR beta chain was identified in a study of OX40 agonist ivuxolimab in advanced cancers. Study-wide background: Patients assigned to dose escalation were diagnosed with hepatocellular carcinoma, melanoma, renal cell or head and neck cancer.

Here immunoSEQ multiplex PCR was the method, and the copy in TCRdb shows in-frame clones only, minus some. The data hold over 20,000 clones, with about 86% observed a single time. In this sample, this clone turned up a few times. Trimming shortened V by 3 bases and J by 5 bases, and 16 bases separated the two germline ends. CDR1 and CDR2 (germline): SGHTA, FQGNSA. This CDR3 has 15 residues. Specimen: CD4+ or CD8+ T cells sorted from blood, collected in a trial of the OX40 agonist ivuxolimab. The clonotype was recovered from an adult with an advanced solid tumor such as melanoma, head and neck, liver or kidney cancer. This chain joins TRBV7-2 and TRBJ2-5; D is ambiguous. The CDR3, as DNA: TGTGCCAGCAGCTTTACCCCGGCCTCAGACGAGACCCAGTACTTC. It encodes CASSFTPASDETQYF.